This TCR beta chain appears in the sequencing data of a study of a mutant IDH1 vaccine in newly diagnosed glioma. This table comes from immunoSEQ multiplex PCR, and its TCRdb copy is limited to in-frame clones, with some not included. Found here are 50,000 to 70,000 clones, 74% of them singletons; the top ten hold 4.5% to 5%. Time point given: week 35, safety follow-up. Doses comprised 300 ug of mutant IDH1 20-mer peptide each, plus topical imiquimod. V shed 1 base and J shed 3 bases, with 6 bases lying between them. The CDR3 has 13 residues. CDR1 and CDR2 (germline): SEHNR, FQNEAQ (reference sequence). This clone was detected only a few times. The antigen is undetermined.

This material consisted of PBMCs, taken from a glioma patient whose treatment included an IDH1 peptide vaccine. The chain is built from TRBV7-9 and TRBJ1-2, with D hard to call. The sequence was obtained from a man aged 45 to 65 with glioma. This CDR3 is CASSLVSDYGYTF. The CDR3, as DNA: TGTGCCAGCAGCTTAGTTTCCGACTATGGCTACACCTTC.